These T cell receptor beta chains were read from a single sample in a study of STAT5B mutations in CD4+ large granular lymphocyte leukemia. The table came from immunoSEQ multiplex PCR; TCRdb's copy has only in-frame clones and leaves some out. The sample has fewer than 50,000 clones, approximately 84% seen once. Sequencing was carried out using CD4+ T cells from blood buffy coats. The origin of the receptors is a human donor in good health. Both conserved end residues are part of each CDR3. The D gene is left open where the match is weak. The listing skips clone size in some rows; elsewhere it reads once, few, many or a size class.

CASRLTGGNEKLFF	TGTGCCAGCCGCCTGACAGGGGGAAATGAAAAACTGTTTTTT	-	TRBD1	TRBJ1-4	TRBV6-5
CASSQDIAASGGSEQYF	TGTGCCAGCAGCCAAGATATTGCGGCTAGCGGGGGTTCCGAGCAGTACTTC	-	TRBD2	TRBJ2-7	TRBV4-2
CASRPLAVTDTQYF	TGTGCCAGCAGACCACTAGCGGTTACAGATACGCAGTATTTT	-	TRBD2	TRBJ2-3	TRBV6-6
CASSRGSLSYEQYF	TGTGCCAGCTCACGTGGCAGCCTTTCCTACGAGCAGTACTTC	few	-	TRBJ2-7	TRBV18
CASSVSSGRNNEQFF	TGTGCCAGCAGCGTATCCAGCGGGAGAAACAATGAGCAGTTCTTC	-	TRBD2	TRBJ2-1	TRBV9
CSGREDYEQYF	TGCAGCGGCCGGGAAGACTACGAGCAGTACTTC	-	-	TRBJ2-7	TRBV20-1
CASSRNSQGTEAFF	TGTGCCAGCAGCCGAAATTCACAGGGGACTGAAGCTTTCTTT	few	TRBD1	TRBJ1-1	TRBV11-3
CASRDILSSYNSPLHF	TGCGCCAGCCGGGACATCCTGAGCTCCTATAATTCACCCCTCCACTTT	-	-	TRBJ1-6	TRBV5-1
CAISAPPAGGEQYF	TGTGCCATCAGTGCCCCCCCGGCAGGCGGAGAGCAGTACTTC	-	-	TRBJ2-7	TRBV10-3
CASSHQIDQPQHF	TGTGCCAGCAGCCACCAGATAGATCAGCCCCAGCATTTT	-	-	TRBJ1-5	TRBV27
CSLTESSYNEQFF	TGCAGCTTGACTGAGAGCTCCTACAATGAGCAGTTCTTC	-	-	TRBJ2-1	TRBV29-1
CAISPELAGVYNEQFF	TGTGCCATCAGTCCGGAATTAGCGGGGGTCTACAATGAGCAGTTCTTC	-	TRBD2	TRBJ2-1	TRBV10-3
CASTPWLAQYEQYF	TGTGCCAGCACCCCGTGGCTAGCCCAATACGAGCAGTACTTC	-	-	TRBJ2-7	TRBV7-3
CASSPRGRGTEAFF	TGTGCCAGCAGCCCGAGAGGTAGGGGTACTGAAGCTTTCTTT	-	-	TRBJ1-1	TRBV5-5
CASSLGGGNEKLFF	TGCGCCAGCAGCTTGGGTGGCGGGAATGAAAAACTGTTTTTT	-	-	TRBJ1-4	TRBV5-1
CASSFPGTYEQYF	TGTGCCAGCAGCTTCCCCGGCACCTACGAGCAGTACTTC	-	-	TRBJ2-7	TRBV5-8
CASSQSSSYEQYF	TGTGCCAGCAGCCAAAGCAGCTCCTACGAGCAGTACTTC	-	-	TRBJ2-7	TRBV7-2
CASSTSGFSEKLFF	TGTGCCAGCAGTACATCAGGGTTCAGTGAAAAACTGTTTTTT	-	-	TRBJ1-4	TRBV6-4
CASSFGRNRYGYTF	TGTGCCAGCAGTTTCGGGAGAAACCGTTATGGCTACACCTTC	-	-	TRBJ1-2	TRBV28
CASSLGAGGAFF	TGTGCCAGCAGCTTAGGGGCAGGGGGAGCTTTCTTT	-	TRBD1	TRBJ1-1	TRBV13
CASSPPSNRDIQYF	TGTGCCAGCTCACCACCTTCGAACCGGGACATTCAGTACTTC	once	-	TRBJ2-4	TRBV18
CASSTQGGDEKLFF	TGCGCCAGCAGCACACAGGGGGGGGATGAAAAACTGTTTTTT	-	TRBD1	TRBJ1-4	TRBV5-1
CASSPLTGQGTYEQYF	TGTGCCAGCTCACCACTAACGGGACAGGGGACCTACGAGCAGTACTTC	-	TRBD1	TRBJ2-7	TRBV18
CASSLQGDTQYF	TGCGCCAGCAGTTTACAGGGTGATACGCAGTATTTT	-	-	TRBJ2-3	TRBV10-2
CASSPGQKYEQYF	TGTGCCAGCTCACCAGGACAGAAGTACGAGCAGTACTTC	-	-	TRBJ2-7	TRBV18
CASSMNAETQYF	TGTGCCAGTAGTATGAATGCAGAGACCCAGTACTTC	-	-	TRBJ2-5	TRBV19
CSVGGGSGSYGYTF	TGCAGCGTTGGGGGCGGGTCAGGGTCCTATGGCTACACCTTC	-	-	TRBJ1-2	TRBV29-1
CASSSSDRPSTEQYF	TGCGCCAGCAGCTCCTCGGACAGACCGTCCACCGAGCAGTACTTC	-	-	TRBJ2-7	TRBV5-1
CASGPGGTSTDTQYF	TGCGCCAGCGGTCCGGGAGGGACTAGCACAGATACGCAGTATTTT	-	TRBD2	TRBJ2-3	TRBV5-1
CASSFAPDRVRNYGYTF	TGCGCCAGCAGCTTCGCCCCCGACAGGGTTCGTAACTATGGCTACACCTTC	-	TRBD1	TRBJ1-2	TRBV5-1
CASSSRDYQETQYF	TGTGCCAGCAGCAGCCGGGACTACCAAGAGACCCAGTACTTC	-	-	TRBJ2-5	TRBV5-4
CASRMLSAASNQPQHF	TGTGCCAGCAGAATGCTCAGTGCCGCTAGCAATCAGCCCCAGCATTTT	few	-	TRBJ1-5	TRBV27
CAWADGSAREQYF	TGTGCCTGGGCCGACGGGAGCGCCCGGGAGCAGTACTTC	-	-	TRBJ2-7	TRBV30
CASSLGWAGDAETQYF	TGCGCCAGCAGCTTGGGATGGGCCGGGGACGCCGAGACCCAGTACTTC	-	-	TRBJ2-5	TRBV5-1
CAWTMGTTEAFF	TGTGCCTGGACCATGGGGACCACTGAAGCTTTCTTT	-	-	TRBJ1-1	TRBV30
CASSLGGEGSEAFF	TGTGCCAGCAGCTTAGGGGGGGAAGGCTCTGAAGCTTTCTTT	-	-	TRBJ1-1	TRBV11-2
CASRDRGLTGNTIYF	TGTGCCAGCAGAGACAGGGGGCTGACTGGAAACACCATATATTTT	-	TRBD1	TRBJ1-3	TRBV6-5
CASSQDGGGGGNTGELFF	TGCGCCAGCAGCCAAGATGGTGGAGGTGGAGGAAACACCGGGGAGCTGTTTTTT	-	-	TRBJ2-2	TRBV4-1
CASSILDGTSPGELFF	TGCGCCAGCAGCATACTTGACGGGACTAGCCCCGGGGAGCTGTTTTTT	-	TRBD2	TRBJ2-2	TRBV5-1
CASSLVGLGTEAFF	TGTGCCAGCAGCTTAGTTGGGTTAGGCACTGAAGCTTTCTTT	-	-	TRBJ1-1	TRBV7-9
CASSSGIGGSYNEQFF	TGTGCCAGCAGCTCAGGTATTGGGGGTTCCTACAATGAGCAGTTCTTC	-	-	TRBJ2-1	TRBV5-6
CASSGMGLGTEAFF	TGTGCCAGCAGTGGTATGGGGTTGGGCACTGAAGCTTTCTTT	-	-	TRBJ1-1	TRBV2
CASSLVENEKLFF	TGTGCCAGCAGCTTAGTCGAGAATGAAAAACTGTTTTTT	-	-	TRBJ1-4	TRBV11-2
CASRSASGGAQDTQYF	TGCGCCAGCAGATCAGCTAGCGGGGGGGCCCAAGATACGCAGTATTTT	-	TRBD2	TRBJ2-3	TRBV5-1
CAWTQETQYF	TGTGCCTGGACACAAGAGACCCAGTACTTC	-	-	TRBJ2-5	TRBV30
CASSARQGDTEAFF	TGCGCCAGCAGCGCCCGACAGGGGGACACTGAAGCTTTCTTT	once	TRBD1	TRBJ1-1	TRBV5-1
CASSFSGQGNSPLHF	TGTGCCAGCAGCTTTTCAGGACAGGGGAATTCACCCCTCCACTTT	-	TRBD1	TRBJ1-6	TRBV7-9
CASGRQLPSTDTQYF	TGTGCTAGTGGCCGACAACTCCCTAGCACAGATACGCAGTATTTT	-	-	TRBJ2-3	TRBV12-5
CASSTGQGFYGYTF	TGTGCCAGTTCGACGGGACAGGGATTCTATGGCTACACCTTC	once	TRBD1	TRBJ1-2	TRBV19
CASSPKPGTPNTEAFF	TGCGCCAGCAGCCCTAAACCCGGGACACCGAACACTGAAGCTTTCTTT	-	-	TRBJ1-1	TRBV5-1
CASSTADQPQHF	TGTGCCAGCAGCACGGCCGATCAGCCCCAGCATTTT	-	-	TRBJ1-5	TRBV6-5
CASSPAPIEDTEAFF	TGTGCCAGCAGCCCGGCACCTATTGAGGACACTGAAGCTTTCTTT	few	-	TRBJ1-1	TRBV7-9
CASSRTGRTEAFF	TGTGCCAGTAGTCGCACAGGACGAACTGAAGCTTTCTTT	few	-	TRBJ1-1	TRBV19
CASSLFSSVDTQYF	TGTGCCAGCAGCTTGTTTTCTAGCGTAGATACGCAGTATTTT	-	-	TRBJ2-3	TRBV11-3
CASSEAGTTYEQYF	TGTGCCAGCAGTGAAGCCGGGACGACCTACGAGCAGTACTTC	-	-	TRBJ2-7	TRBV2
CATSRARKDEKLFF	TGTGCCACCAGCAGGGCCAGGAAAGATGAAAAACTGTTTTTT	-	-	TRBJ1-4	TRBV15
CASSYGTGDTDTQYF	TGTGCCAGCAGTTACGGGACAGGGGATACAGATACGCAGTATTTT	once	TRBD1	TRBJ2-3	TRBV6-5
CASSLEGGTYNEQFF	TGTGCCAGCAGCTTAGAAGGTGGCACCTACAATGAGCAGTTCTTC	-	-	TRBJ2-1	TRBV7-3